The 15 T cell receptor beta chains given below trace back to one sample, sequenced in a study of cytomegalovirus exposure and HLA in healthy donors. Primers for the PCR totalled 60 Vbeta and 13 Jbeta. The assay was immunoSEQ multiplex PCR, and TCRdb's table has in-frame clones only and misses some. Of 84,000 or so clones in the sample, about 80% were seen once. Sequenced sample: PBMCs. These TCRs come from a male donor in good health and CMV-seronegative.

The chain joins TRBV2 to TRBJ2-2, with TRBD1 identical over 8 bases. After removal of 6 bases from V and 7 bases from J, the junction contained 10 bases not matched to a gene. The CDR3 consists of 15 residues. CDR1 and CDR2 (germline): SNHLY, FYNNEI. DNA for the CDR3: TGTGCCAGCAGGGACCCCAGGGGGCCAGGCGGGGAGCTGTTTTTT. It translates to CASRDPRGPGGELFF.

The chain is built from TRBV27 and TRBJ2-3, with 8 bases identical to TRBD2. CDR1 and CDR2 (germline): MNHEY, SMNVEV (reference sequence). Trimming cost V 2 bases and J 1 base; bases outside gene matches: 2. The length of the CDR3 is 15 residues. DNA for the CDR3: TGTGCCAGCAGTTTAAGGCGGGAGGGCACAGATACGCAGTATTTT. Protein product: CASSLRREGTDTQYF.

The V call is TRBV9, the J call TRBJ2-3, with TRBD1 matching over 7 bases. The J segment lost 2 bases and the V segment lost 0 bases, leaving 3 bases of the junction unmatched. This CDR3 comprises 15 residues. Germline lookup yields CDR1 SGDLS and CDR2 YYNGEE. CDR3 region: CASSVEGAPTDTQYF. CDR3 in DNA: TGTGCCAGCAGCGTAGAGGGGGCCCCCACAGATACGCAGTATTTT.

A note on this clone: At one boundary the junction diverges from the germline segment, which might be a read error. The CDR3 here is CSSRPGTGGLLGNEQFF. DNA of the CDR3: TGTTCCAGCAGACCTGGGACAGGGGGCCTCCTGGGCAATGAGCAGTTCTTC. J is TRBJ2-1 and V is TRBV7-9; TRBD1 matches at 12 bases. Germline V gene lookup returns CDR1 SEHNR and CDR2 FQNEAQ (reference sequence). CDR3 size: 17 residues.

V gene TRBV2 combines with J gene TRBJ2-7; 10 nucleotides align to TRBD1. From germline, CDR1 is SNHLY and CDR2 FYNNEI. The CDR3 contains 15 residues. J was trimmed by 3 bases and V by 5 bases; bases with no gene match: 7. The CDR3 loop is CASSPDRGPIYEQYF. DNA of the CDR3: TGTGCCAGCAGTCCCGACAGGGGGCCCATCTACGAGCAGTACTTC.

The J gene is TRBJ1-5, the V gene TRBV2, with D possibly matching TRBD1 (5 bases). This CDR3 is 14 amino acids long. From germline, CDR1 is SNHLY and CDR2 FYNNEI. V lost 2 bases and J 11 bases, leaving 16 bases between the germline ends. The chain's CDR3 is CASSESDTIVAQHF. The CDR3 region has the DNA TGTGCCAGCAGTGAATCGGACACCATCGTGGCCCAGCATTTT.

The chain joins TRBV9 to TRBJ1-2, with 7 nucleotides matching TRBD1. Trimming at V came to 3 bases and at J to 1 base, leaving 6 bases not matched to a gene. There are 15 residues in the CDR3. Germline V gives CDR1 SGDLS, CDR2 YYNGEE. The CDR3: CASSGQGGSNYGYTF. CDR3 bases: TGTGCCAGCAGCGGACAGGGTGGGAGTAACTATGGCTACACCTTC.

This clone was seen a handful of times. The chain has TRBV10-3 and TRBJ2-3, with D maybe TRBD2 (6 bases). The CDR3 has 14 residues. With 10 bases removed from V and 1 base from J, the gap between germline ends came to 15 bases. Per germline, CDR1 ENHRY and CDR2 SYGVKD. The CDR3 nucleotides read TGTGCCACAAGCGGGTGGGGGGGCACAGATACGCAGTATTTT. This gives the protein CATSGWGGTDTQYF.

The genes are TRBV11-3 and TRBJ2-1, with D possibly being TRBD1 (6 bases). The CDR3 runs 16 residues. The germline V gene encodes CDR1 SGHNT and CDR2 YENEEA. Trimming removed 5 bases from V and 4 bases from J, with 18 bases in between. The DNA for the CDR3 is TGTGCCAGCAGCCCCCTAGGGCAGGGGCAGTACAATGAGCAGTTCTTC. It encodes CASSPLGQGQYNEQFF.

The DNA for the CDR3 is TGTGCCACCAGCAGAGTACAGTCCAATTCACCCCTCCACTTT. Protein: CATSRVQSNSPLHF. The V call is TRBV15, the J call TRBJ1-6, with D hard to call. This CDR3 contains 14 residues. Trimming stripped 1 base from V and 7 bases from J, with 8 bases between. The V gene's germline CDR1 is LNHNV and CDR2 YYDKDF (reference sequence).

CDR3 nucleotide sequence: TGTGCCAGCAGCCAAGATTTGGGCTACTCTGGAAACACCATATATTTT. Protein sequence: CASSQDLGYSGNTIYF. The chain recombines TRBV4-2 with TRBJ1-3; no clear D gene. Germline CDR1 reads LGHNA; CDR2 reads YNFKEQ. V lost 0 bases and J lost 0, with 9 bases in between. This CDR3 contains 16 residues.

The rearrangement links TRBV11-3 to TRBJ2-2, with D perhaps matching TRBD1 (6 bases). This CDR3 has 14 amino acids. Between the trimmed V and J ends, which lost 4 bases and 4 bases, there was a span of 10 bases. Germline CDR1 is SGHNT and CDR2 is YENEEA. The CDR3 bases are TGTGCCAGCAGCTCAGGGGAAGTCACCGGGGAGCTGTTTTTT. It is translated as CASSSGEVTGELFF.

This clone showed up just a few times. This chain uses TRBV7-6 with TRBJ2-2, with TRBD2 matching 13 bases. Germline assignment: CDR1 SGHVS and CDR2 FNYEAQ. Trimming took 5 bases from V and 0 from J; bases not matched to a gene: 12. This CDR3 comprises 20 residues. CDR3: CASSPRDRLAGGANTGELFF. CDR3 bases: TGTGCCAGCAGCCCCCGAGACCGACTAGCGGGGGGCGCGAACACCGGGGAGCTGTTTTTT. The full variable domain, in which reference TRBV7-6 and TRBJ2-2 provide the parts outside the CDR3, is GAGVSQSPRYKVTKRGQDVALRCDPISGHVSLYWYRQALGQGPEFLTYFNYEAQQDKSGLPNDRFSAERPEGSISTLTIQRTEQRDSAMYRCASSPRDRLAGGANTGELFFGEGSRLTVL.

This rearrangement joins TRBV4-3 to TRBJ2-1, with 9 positions matching TRBD1. The CDR3 is 18 residues long. Unmatched junction bases numbered 13, after V lost 0 bases and J lost 7 bases. The germline V gene has CDR1 LGHNA and CDR2 YSLEER. This CDR3 is CASSQDGPGQGTGNEQFF. The CDR3 DNA follows: TGCGCCAGCAGCCAAGACGGTCCCGGACAGGGGACCGGGAATGAGCAGTTCTTC.

This clone was seen a few times. V gene TRBV6-5 combines with J gene TRBJ2-7; maybe TRBD2 (7 bases). The CDR3 runs 16 residues. Trimming took 2 bases from V and 3 from J, leaving 17 bases between them. Germline-derived CDR1 and CDR2 are MNHEY and SVGAGI. The CDR3: CASSYEPGGGNYEQYF. The DNA of the CDR3 is TGTGCCAGCAGTTACGAGCCGGGCGGGGGCAACTACGAGCAGTACTTC.